A single sample gave rise to the 2 T cell receptor beta chains below, sequenced in a study of blood T cell repertoires in COVID-19. Assay used: immunoSEQ multiplex PCR; TCRdb lists only in-frame clones, some missing. The profile shows tens of thousands of clones, approximately 88% of them singletons. Sequencing was carried out using peripheral blood. The receptors were sampled from a man aged 25 to 40 with acute or convalescent COVID-19.

This clone came up once. The chain has TRBV29-1 and TRBJ1-1, with a tentative D call TRBD1 (5 bases). V lost 6 bases and J lost 7, with 9 bases in between. Germline-derived CDR1 and CDR2 are SQVTM and ANQGSEA. The CDR3 consists of 10 residues. CDR3 residues: CSVADSEAFF. CDR3 sequence (DNA): TGCAGCGTCGCAGACAGTGAAGCTTTCTTT.

This clone was seen a handful of times. The V call is TRBV6-5, the J call TRBJ2-5; no reliable D call. There are 12 residues in the CDR3. V gave up 6 bases and J gave up 0 bases, with 5 bases separating them. Germline lookup yields CDR1 MNHEY and CDR2 SVGAGI. The CDR3 here is CASRPDQETQYF. The CDR3 region has the DNA TGTGCCAGCAGGCCGGACCAAGAGACCCAGTACTTC.